The present TCR beta chain was sequenced within a study of blood T cell repertoires in COVID-19. For the study at large: PBMCs, B-cell-depleted T cells, or T cells were the source of the cDNA or gDNA that made up the material.

Libraries were prepared by immunoSEQ multiplex PCR; TCRdb keeps only in-frame clonotypes and omits some of them. The sample shows 250,000 to 300,000 clones, about four fifths of them seen only once. The CDR3 runs 15 residues. From germline, CDR1 is MNHEY and CDR2 SVGAGI. V shed 6 bases and J shed 0 bases, with 12 bases lying between them. The sample taken for sequencing was peripheral blood. The chain combines TRBV6-5 with TRBJ1-5; D uncertain. This receptor was obtained from an elderly man with acute or convalescent COVID-19. The CDR3 nucleotides are TGTGCCAGCAGCTCTAGGAGATATAGCAATCAGCCCCAGCATTTT. Protein: CASSSRRYSNQPQHF.